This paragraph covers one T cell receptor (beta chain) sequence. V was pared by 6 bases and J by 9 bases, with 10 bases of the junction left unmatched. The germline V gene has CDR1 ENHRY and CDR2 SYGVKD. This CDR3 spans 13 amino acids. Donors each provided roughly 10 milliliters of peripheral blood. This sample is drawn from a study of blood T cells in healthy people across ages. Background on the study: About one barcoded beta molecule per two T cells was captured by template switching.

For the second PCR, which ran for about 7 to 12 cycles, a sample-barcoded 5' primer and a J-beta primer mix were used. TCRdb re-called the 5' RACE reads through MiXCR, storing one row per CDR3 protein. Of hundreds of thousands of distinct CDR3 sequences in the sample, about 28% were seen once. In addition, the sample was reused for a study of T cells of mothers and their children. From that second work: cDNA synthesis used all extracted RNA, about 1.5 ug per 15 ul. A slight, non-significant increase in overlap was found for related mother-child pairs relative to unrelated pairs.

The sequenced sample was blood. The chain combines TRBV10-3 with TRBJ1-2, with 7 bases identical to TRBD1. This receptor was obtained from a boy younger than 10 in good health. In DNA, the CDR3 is TGTGCCATCAGGGAAAATGACAGGGATCGCTACACCTTC. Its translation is CAIRENDRDRYTF.